This T cell receptor (beta chain) was found in a study of technical replicates of blood from a few donors (TCRdb year 2017). Measured from the cysteine to the phenylalanine, the CDR3 is 15 residues long. The entry retains the CDR3 DNA only, 45 bases that are in frame from base 1. The germline V gene supplies CDR1 MNHNS and CDR2 SASEGT. V is cut back by 4 bases and J by 2 bases, with 8 bases in the junction unmatched. Library construction relied on the immunoSEQ multiplex PCR assay. TCRdb carries this immuneACCESS record with in-frame sequences only. Its versions omit some clonotypes, under half of them owing to an unresolved V gene in the studies checked, with the rest unexplained. The sample table holds roughly 70,000 clones, of which approximately 90% were seen once. The ten largest clones add up to 4.7% of the sample. For this clone: What antigen it recognizes has not been identified. Per-nucleotide qualities are absent, and no much larger clonotype sits a single base away.

This clonotype was obtained from a human donor in good health. Some clones in this sample may be carry-over from other donors' samples. Sequenced: PBMCs. This sequence uses TRBV6-1 and TRBJ2-7; 7 bases in between match TRBD1. This receptor carries the CDR3 CASSAVQGLAYEQYF. The base sequence is TGTGCCAGCAGTGCGGTACAGGGGCTTGCCTACGAGCAGTACTTC.